Presented here are 10 T cell receptor beta chains from one specimen sequenced in a study of blood T cell repertoires in COVID-19. Sequencing used immunoSEQ multiplex PCR; TCRdb keeps in-frame clones, though not all of them. The sample shows some 230,000 clones, about 79% of them seen only once. Sequencing was done on a sample of PBMCs or T cells enriched from blood (not recorded which). Receptors were obtained from a woman in her thirties or forties with acute COVID-19.

The chain has TRBV27 and TRBJ2-7; 8 nucleotides match TRBD1. The V gene end was trimmed by 6 bases and the J gene end by 3 bases; junction bases not matched to a gene: 4. The CDR3 extends over 13 amino acids. Germline loops: CDR1 MNHEY, CDR2 SMNVEV (reference sequence). CDR3: CASRSTGGYEQYF. The CDR3 region has the DNA TGTGCCAGCAGAAGCACAGGGGGCTACGAGCAGTACTTC.

This clone was seen a handful of times. The chain recombines TRBV5-1 with TRBJ2-7; 14 bases line up with TRBD2. The V segment lost 4 bases and the J segment 0 bases; nucleotides outside the gene matches: 6. The CDR3 runs 17 residues. The germline CDR1 and CDR2 sequences are SGHRS and YFSETQ. The chain's CDR3 is CASSRTSGRLSSYEQYF. The CDR3 nucleotides are TGCGCCAGCAGCCGGACTAGCGGGAGGCTTAGCTCCTACGAGCAGTACTTC.

V gene TRBV4-2 combines with J gene TRBJ1-6, with TRBD1 matching over 8 bases. This CDR3 comprises 15 residues. CDR1 LGHNA and CDR2 YNFKEQ come from the germline V gene. J lost 3 bases, V lost 6 bases, and 4 bases had no gene match. CDR3 amino acids: CASRATGVYNSPLHF. In DNA, the CDR3 is TGTGCCAGCAGGGCGACAGGGGTCTATAATTCACCCCTCCACTTT.

The CDR3 coding sequence is TGTGCCACCAGCAGAGGCACGGAGTCAGAGACCCAGTACTTC. Protein: CATSRGTESETQYF. This chain connects TRBV15 to TRBJ2-5, with D hard to call. Germline V gene lookup returns CDR1 LNHNV and CDR2 YYDKDF (reference sequence). This CDR3 is 14 amino acids long. V was cut by 1 base and J by 4 bases, with 10 bases left in between.

This clone has more than one count but fewer than ten. This chain uses TRBV6-1 with TRBJ1-2; TRBD1 aligns across 7 bases. The CDR3 is 13 amino acids. V gave up 6 bases and J gave up 2 bases; unmatched junction bases: 3. CDR1 MNHNS and CDR2 SASEGT come from the germline V gene. CDR3 nucleotides: TGTGCCAGCAGCCGGACAGGCAACTATGGCTACACCTTC. Translating it yields CASSRTGNYGYTF.

The gene calls are TRBV19 and TRBJ1-2; a possible D gene is TRBD1 (6 bases). The length of the CDR3 is 15 residues. In germline, CDR1 is LNHDA, CDR2 SQIVND (reference sequence). Trimming stripped 10 bases from V and 2 bases from J, with 20 bases between. CDR3 sequence: CATRFLEQGNYGYTF. DNA for the CDR3: TGTGCCACTAGATTCCTAGAGCAGGGGAACTATGGCTACACCTTC. Together with reference TRBV19 and TRBJ1-2, the CDR3 gives the full variable domain: DGGITQSPKYLFRKEGQNVTLSCEQNLNHDAMYWYRQDPGQGLRLIYYSQIVNDFQKGDIAEGYSVSREKKESFPLTVTSAQKNPTAFYLCATRFLEQGNYGYTFGSGTRLTVV.

This chain connects TRBV5-1 to TRBJ1-2; 8 nucleotides agree with TRBD1. Unmatched junction bases numbered 11, after V lost 0 bases and J lost 7 bases. In germline, CDR1 is SGHRS, CDR2 YFSETQ. The length of the CDR3 is 16 residues. The CDR3 is CASSLEVAGQGFGYTF. The CDR3, as DNA: TGCGCCAGCAGCTTGGAAGTGGCTGGACAGGGATTTGGCTACACCTTC. Looking up the rest from reference TRBV5-1 and TRBJ1-2 gives the full variable domain: KAGVTQTPRYLIKTRGQQVTLSCSPISGHRSVSWYQQTPGQGLQFLFEYFSETQRNKGNFPGRFSGRQFSNSRSEMNVSTLELGDSALYLCASSLEVAGQGFGYTFGSGTRLTVV.

The chain recombines TRBV5-6 with TRBJ2-1, with TRBD2 matching over 10 bases. The CDR3 runs to 15 residues. CDR1 and CDR2 from the germline V gene are SGHDT and YYEEEE. V dropped 0 bases and J dropped 5; count of bases not matched to a gene: 2. The CDR3 loop is CASSLDLAGDNEQFF. The CDR3 DNA is TGTGCCAGCAGCTTGGACCTAGCGGGAGACAATGAGCAGTTCTTC.

The genes are TRBV6-2 or TRBV6-3 and TRBJ1-1; TRBD1 aligns across 8 bases. The J segment lost 4 bases and the V segment lost 4 bases, leaving 2 bases of the junction unmatched. Germline loops: CDR1 MNHEY, CDR2 SVGEGT. This CDR3 spans 13 amino acids. CDR3 bases: TGTGCCAGCAGTTTTACAGGGGGCACTGAAGCTTTCTTT. Translation gives CASSFTGGTEAFF.

This chain joins TRBV5-1 and TRBJ1-1; D is unclear. Germline loops: CDR1 SGHRS, CDR2 YFSETQ. V was clipped by 2 bases and J by 0 bases, with 8 bases between them. The CDR3 runs 14 residues. The CDR3 here is CASSFGNMNTEAFF. For the CDR3, the DNA is TGCGCCAGCAGCTTTGGTAACATGAACACTGAAGCTTTCTTT.